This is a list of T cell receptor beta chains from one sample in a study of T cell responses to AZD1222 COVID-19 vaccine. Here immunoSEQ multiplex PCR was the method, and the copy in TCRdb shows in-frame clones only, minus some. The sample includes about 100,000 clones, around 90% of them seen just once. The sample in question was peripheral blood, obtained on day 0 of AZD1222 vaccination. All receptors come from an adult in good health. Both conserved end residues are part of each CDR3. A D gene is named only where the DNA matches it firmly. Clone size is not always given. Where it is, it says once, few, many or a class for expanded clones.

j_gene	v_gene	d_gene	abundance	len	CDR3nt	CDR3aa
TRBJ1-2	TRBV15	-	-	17	TGTGCCACCAGCAGAGAACCTCAACCGGGTAGGGTTATTGGCTACACCTTC	CATSREPQPGRVIGYTF
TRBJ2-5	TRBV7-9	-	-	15	TGTGCCAGCAGCCTGATGACTAGAGGGTTGGAGACCCAGTACTTC	CASSLMTRGLETQYF
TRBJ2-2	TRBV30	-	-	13	TGTGCTCTCGGACAAGCGAACACCGGGGAGCTGTTTTTT	CALGQANTGELFF
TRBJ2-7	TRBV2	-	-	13	TGTGCCAGCAGTGAGGGGTCCGCCTACGAGCAGTACTTC	CASSEGSAYEQYF
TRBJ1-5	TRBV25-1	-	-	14	TGTGCCAGCAGTGAATATGGGGACAATCAGCCCCAGCATTTT	CASSEYGDNQPQHF
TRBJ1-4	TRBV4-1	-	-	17	TGCGCCAGCAGCCAAGAACGCGAAGCTACAACTAATGAAAAACTGTTTTTT	CASSQEREATTNEKLFF
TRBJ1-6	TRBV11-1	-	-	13	TGTGCCAGCAGCCCGGGACTAGCATCACCCCTCCACTTT	CASSPGLASPLHF
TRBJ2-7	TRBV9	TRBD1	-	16	TGTGCCAGCAGCGTAGGGGGGACAGGTTCCATCTACGAGCAGTACTTC	CASSVGGTGSIYEQYF
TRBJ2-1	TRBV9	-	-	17	TGTGCCAGCAGCGTAGCGGTGACAGTTAGTGGGTACAATGAGCAGTTCTTC	CASSVAVTVSGYNEQFF
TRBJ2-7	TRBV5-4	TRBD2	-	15	TGTGCCAGCAGCTTGATGGCTAGCGGATATTACGAGCAGTACTTC	CASSLMASGYYEQYF
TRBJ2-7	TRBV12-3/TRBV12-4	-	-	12	TGTGCCAGCAGTTTCCGTCAATACGAGCAGTACTTC	CASSFRQYEQYF
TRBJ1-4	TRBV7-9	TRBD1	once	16	TGTGCCAGCAGCGCAACCTCGACAGGGTCCGAAGAAAAACTGTTTTTT	CASSATSTGSEEKLFF
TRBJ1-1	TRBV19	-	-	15	TGTGCCAGTAGGCAGGACAGCTCTGGGTGGACTGAAGCTTTCTTT	CASRQDSSGWTEAFF
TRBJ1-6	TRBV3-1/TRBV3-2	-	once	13	TGTGCCAGCAGCCAAGAATATAATTCACCCCTCCACTTT	CASSQEYNSPLHF
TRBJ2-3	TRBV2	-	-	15	TGTGCCAGCAGTAAACTAGGGCCCACCGGAGATACGCAGTATTTT	CASSKLGPTGDTQYF
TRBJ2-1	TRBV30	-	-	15	TGTGCCTGGAGTGGGAGGGGGGCGTCCTACAATGAGCAGTTCTTC	CAWSGRGASYNEQFF
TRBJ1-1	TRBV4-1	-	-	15	TGCGCCAGCAGCCTAGAGACCCCTTCGAACACTGAAGCTTTCTTT	CASSLETPSNTEAFF
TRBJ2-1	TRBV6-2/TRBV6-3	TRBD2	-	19	TGTGCCAGCAGTTACCTTTCAGGGGTTCGGACTAGCGGGAAATGGGAGCAGTTCTTC	CASSYLSGVRTSGKWEQFF
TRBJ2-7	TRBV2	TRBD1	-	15	TGTGCCAGCAGCGAGACAGGGGACAGCTCCTACGAGCAGTACTTC	CASSETGDSSYEQYF
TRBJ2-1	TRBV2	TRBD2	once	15	TGTGCCAGCAGCGCCACTAGCGGGCCCTTTAATGAGCAGTTCTTC	CASSATSGPFNEQFF
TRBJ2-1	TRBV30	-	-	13	TGTGCCTGGAGTCCGGCCAGGGAAGGTGAGCAGTTCTTC	CAWSPAREGEQFF
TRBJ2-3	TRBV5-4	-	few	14	TGTGCCAGCAGCTTGGGGGGAGGCTCAGATACGCAGTATTTT	CASSLGGGSDTQYF
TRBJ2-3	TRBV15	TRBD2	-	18	TGTGCCACCAGCACTTACCGGGACTATCTCACTGGCACAGATACGCAGTATTTT	CATSTYRDYLTGTDTQYF
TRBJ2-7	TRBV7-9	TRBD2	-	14	TGTGCCAGCAGCTGGACTAGCGGGGCCTACGAGCAGTACTTC	CASSWTSGAYEQYF
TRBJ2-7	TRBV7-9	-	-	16	TGTGCCAGCAGCTTAGATTATGGTAGCTGGCCGTGGGAGCAGTACTTC	CASSLDYGSWPWEQYF
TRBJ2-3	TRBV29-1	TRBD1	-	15	TGCAGCGTGGGGGGGACAGGGGGAGTCACAGATACGCAGTATTTT	CSVGGTGGVTDTQYF
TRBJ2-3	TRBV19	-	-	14	TGTGCCAGTAGTATTCAGCGGGGCACAGATACGCAGTATTTT	CASSIQRGTDTQYF
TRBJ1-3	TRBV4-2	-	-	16	TGTGCCAGCAGCCAAGAAAGGGACTTTACTGGAAACACCATATATTTT	CASSQERDFTGNTIYF
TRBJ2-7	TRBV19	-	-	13	TGTGCCAGTAGTCACCGTTTAGCGGACGAGCAGTACTTT	CASSHRLADEQYF
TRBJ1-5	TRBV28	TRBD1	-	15	TGTGCCAGCAGGACTACAGGGGCGGGGTGGCTGCCCCAGCATTTT	CASRTTGAGWLPQHF
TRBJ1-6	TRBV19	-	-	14	TGTGCCAGTAGTAGCGCCGTTCTCAATTCACCCCTCCACTTT	CASSSAVLNSPLHF
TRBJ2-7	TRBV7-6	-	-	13	TGTGCCAGCAGCTTTGGTAGGGACTACGAGCAGTACTTC	CASSFGRDYEQYF
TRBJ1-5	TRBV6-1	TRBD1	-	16	TGTGCCAGCAGTGTAACAGGGGGCCCTCGCAATCAGCCCCAGCATTTT	CASSVTGGPRNQPQHF
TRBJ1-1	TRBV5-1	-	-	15	TGCGCCAGCAGCTTGGCGCCAGGGACGAACACTGAAGCTTTCTTT	CASSLAPGTNTEAFF
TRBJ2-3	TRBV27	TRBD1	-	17	TGTGCCAGCAGACGAACAATACAGGGGACCCACACAGATACGCAGTATTTT	CASRRTIQGTHTDTQYF
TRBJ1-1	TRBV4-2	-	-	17	TGTGCCAGCAGCCAAGGGGTTTGGGGGGAACAGAACACTGAAGCTTTCTTT	CASSQGVWGEQNTEAFF
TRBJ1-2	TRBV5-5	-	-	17	TGTGCCAGCAGCTTGGCGTCAGGGGAGGGATATACGTATGGCTACACCTTC	CASSLASGEGYTYGYTF
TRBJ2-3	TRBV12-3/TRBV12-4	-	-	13	TGTGCCAGCTCCCCGATAGCGGCAGATACGCAGTATTTT	CASSPIAADTQYF
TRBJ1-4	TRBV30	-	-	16	TGTGCCTGGAGTGTACTTGCGGCCAGGGGAAATGAAAAACTGTTTTTT	CAWSVLAARGNEKLFF
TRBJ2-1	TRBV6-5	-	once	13	TGTGCCAGCAGTAGATTCCAGGGGTATGAGCAGTTCTTC	CASSRFQGYEQFF
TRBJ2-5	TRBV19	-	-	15	TGTGCCAGTAGTATAATTGGGGCAGGGCTAGAGACCCAGTACTTC	CASSIIGAGLETQYF
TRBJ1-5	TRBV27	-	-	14	TGTGCCAGCATGGTCCGACCGGGCAATCAGCCCCAGCATTTT	CASMVRPGNQPQHF
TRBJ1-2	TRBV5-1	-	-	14	TGCGCCAGCAGCTTGGGACAGATTAACTATGGCTACACCTTC	CASSLGQINYGYTF
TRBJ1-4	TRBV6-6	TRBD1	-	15	TGTGCCAGCAGATCTAACAACAGGGGGCTTGAAAAACTGTTTTTT	CASRSNNRGLEKLFF
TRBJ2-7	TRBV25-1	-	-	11	TGTGCCAGCAGTGACCTGGGCGAGCAGTACTTC	CASSDLGEQYF
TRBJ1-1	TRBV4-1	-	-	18	TGCGCCAGCAGCCGAACCCGAACAGGCGGGGTTGGTGACACTGAAGCTTTCTTT	CASSRTRTGGVGDTEAFF
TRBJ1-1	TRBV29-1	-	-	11	TGCAGCGTTGTGAGGGGGACTGAAGCTTTCTTT	CSVVRGTEAFF
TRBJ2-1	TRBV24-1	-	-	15	TGTGCCACCAGTGAATCAGGGTCGTCCTACAATGAGCAGTTCTTC	CATSESGSSYNEQFF
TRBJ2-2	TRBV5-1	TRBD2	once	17	TGCGCCAGCAGCCATACTAGCGGGAGGATTTATACCGGGGAGCTGTTTTTT	CASSHTSGRIYTGELFF
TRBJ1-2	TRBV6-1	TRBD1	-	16	TGTGCCAGCAGTGAACAGACAGGGGGATCAAGCTATGGCTACACCTTC	CASSEQTGGSSYGYTF
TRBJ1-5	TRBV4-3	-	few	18	TGCGCCAGCAGCCAAGTTTATTGGCCCGGCCAGGGCGCGCAGCCCCAGCATTTT	CASSQVYWPGQGAQPQHF
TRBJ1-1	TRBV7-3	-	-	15	TGTGCCAGCAGCGCCCAGTCCAACCGGGGCACTGAAGCTTTCTTT	CASSAQSNRGTEAFF
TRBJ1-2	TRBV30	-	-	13	TGTGCCCGAAGTAGCGCTCTCGGGTATGGCTACACCTTC	CARSSALGYGYTF